This record looks at one T cell receptor (beta chain) sequence and its context. The sample originates from a study of blood T cell repertoires in COVID-19. Study at large: Acute-phase and convalescent COVID-19 samples originated in the United States, Italy and Spain. PBMCs, B-cell-depleted T cells, or T cells were the source of the cDNA or gDNA that made up the material.

Per the original data handling: Estimated nucleated cell counts came from reference gene primer amplification. Data came from immunoSEQ multiplex PCR; TCRdb stores just in-frame clones and leaves some out. D and trimming were read from the DNA, whereas the V and J calls and clone size are those reported in that table. The sample holds about 240,000 clones, approximately 85% seen once. Patients at the Seattle site were enrolled during active infection and followed longitudinally. Input material: peripheral blood. The sequence came from a woman over 75 with COVID-19, enrolled during active disease.

CDR3: CASSLDGRRGEKLFF. The CDR3 region has the DNA TGCGCCAGCAGCTTGGATGGCCGTCGGGGAGAAAAACTGTTTTTT. This rearrangement joins TRBV5-1 to TRBJ1-4; no clear D. This CDR3 has 15 residues. Germline CDR1 SGHRS, CDR2 YFSETQ. Trimming cost V 0 bases and J 8 bases, with 14 bases left between them.